This T cell receptor (beta chain) derives from a study of CD8+CD57+ T cells in acquired aplastic anemia. This CDR3 region has 14 residues. The germline gives CDR1 ENHRY, CDR2 SYGVKD. The study profiled TCR beta VDJ and CDR3 using genomic DNA as template. In TCRdb, the reads were re-called with MiXCR into one record per CDR3 protein. The sample has around 500,000 distinct CDR3 sequences, roughly 34% seen once; the top ten hold 0.75% to 0.95%. To note about this clonotype: One junction end disagrees with the germline gene, perhaps due to a read error.

Patients chosen for sequencing had shown CD8+CD57+ cell expansion by flow cytometry. This sequence originates from a human donor with aplastic anemia. Material for sequencing was sorted CD4+, CD8+, or CD8+CD57+ T cells (not recorded which) from PBMCs. The chain carries TRBV10-3 and TRBJ1-1, with D possibly TRBD1 on 5 matching bases. The CDR3 protein is CATSDPQPGTEAFF. CDR3 in DNA: TGTGCCACCAGTGACCCGCAACCAGGGACTGAAGCTTTCTTT.